This T cell receptor beta chain stems from a study of blood T cells in healthy people across ages. Germline V gene data show CDR1 as MNHEY and CDR2 as SVGAGI. V was pared by 0 bases and J by 1 base, with 6 bases between. This CDR3 region has 14 residues. Using a J-beta primer mix together with a sample-barcoded 5' primer, a second PCR was run for about 7 to 12 cycles. One entry per CDR3 protein results from TCRdb running MiXCR on the 5' RACE reads. Of roughly 1.6 million distinct CDR3 sequences listed, roughly a third are singletons. The chain combines TRBV6-5 with TRBJ1-1; D not certain. Sequencing input: blood. This clonotype originated in a woman aged 25-40 years in good health. The CDR3 sequence is CASSYSSWNTEAFF. The CDR3 nucleotides are TGTGCCAGCAGTTACTCGAGCTGGAACACTGAAGCTTTCTTT.